What follows is one T cell receptor (beta chain) and its context. It has no known antigen specificity. One end of the junction varies from germline; a read error may be responsible. The sample belongs to a study of T-cell reconstitution after alpha-beta-depleted transplantation in children (dated by TCRdb to 2016 to 2017). Describing the broader study: T-cell immune reconstitution after TCRalphabeta/CD19-depleted allogeneic hematopoietic cell transplantation in children was quantitatively tracked in the study by means of TCR repertoire profiling.

For CDR1 and CDR2, the germline V gene (reference sequence) lists SSHAT and FNYEAQ. From its cysteine to its phenylalanine, the CDR3 spans 14 amino acids. Only the CDR3 DNA is retained, 42 bases long and in frame from the first base. The method behind the library was PCR. Reads for this sample came from an Illumina HiSeq 2500. TCR library preparation used molecular barcoding, with unique molecular identifiers applied to normalize quantification of the TCRbeta repertoire. TCRdb reran the public reads through fastp at Q25 and MiXCR, keeping productive beta chains. Duplicate CDR3 protein sequences are folded into a single record with the most common DNA and genes. The sample records 400,000 to 500,000 distinct CDR3 sequences, approximately 10% of which are singletons. The ten largest clones take up roughly 5.1% of the sample.

Sequenced here: PBMCs from the stem cell graft donor, sampled from the stem cell graft. The clonotype comes from a human donor who donated a stem cell graft to a child with acute myeloid leukemia. In this chain, TRBV7-7 is recombined with TRBJ2-5; the best D guess is TRBD1, with 7 bases matching. The CDR3 amino acid sequence is: CASSEEGARETQYF. The DNA is as follows: TGTGCTAGCAGCGAGGAGGGGGCGCGGGAGACCCAGTACTTC.